Presented here are 17 T cell receptor beta chains from one specimen sequenced in a study of CD8 T cells in Susac syndrome. With random hexamers, reverse transcription was performed on roughly 0.5 to 1 ug of RNA. TCRdb fed the immunoSEQ multiplex PCR reads into MiXCR, producing one record per CDR3 protein. The sample has some 400,000 distinct CDR3 sequences, 75% to 90% seen once. The sequenced sample was CD8+ T cells from PBMCs. The receptors stem from a human donor with multiple sclerosis.

The V and J genes are TRBV12-3 or TRBV12-4 and TRBJ1-5, with D possibly matching TRBD1 (5 bases). The V gene lost 3 bases and the J gene lost 5 bases, with 11 bases spanning the gap. This CDR3 comprises 14 residues. The CDR3 loop is CASSLETVHQPQHF. The CDR3 bases are TGTGCCAGCAGTTTGGAGACAGTACATCAGCCCCAGCATTTT.

This clonotype came up once. The chain recombines TRBV27 with TRBJ2-2, with a possible D match to TRBD1 (5 bases). Germline V gives CDR1 MNHEY, CDR2 SMNVEV (reference sequence). Trimming cost V 2 bases and J 6 bases, with 13 bases left between them. The CDR3 runs to 15 residues. CDR3 nucleotides: TGTGCCAGCAGTTTAACCGCGACAGCCTCCGGGGAGCTGTTTTTT. Its translation: CASSLTATASGELFF.

V and J are TRBV29-1 and TRBJ2-2, with D unresolved. The germline gives CDR1 SQVTM, CDR2 ANQGSEA. V was shortened by 4 bases and J by 5 bases, with 11 bases between the two germline ends. CDR3 size: 13 residues. The CDR3 DNA reads TGCAGCGTTGTGAATGGTAGGACCGGGGAGCTGTTTTTT. It is translated as CSVVNGRTGELFF.

DNA for the CDR3: TGCAGTGCTTTCTCGGACAGCTACGAGCAGTACTTC. Translation: CSAFSDSYEQYF. The chain has TRBV20-1 and TRBJ2-7; tentative D call: TRBD1 (6 bases). Per germline, CDR1 DFQATT and CDR2 SNEGSKA (reference sequence). The CDR3 has 12 residues. Trimming shortened V by 5 bases and J by 3 bases, and 11 bases separated the two germline ends.

This clonotype was recorded a few times. The genes are TRBV30 and TRBJ1-1; D not resolved. Looked up from germline, CDR1 is GTSNPN and CDR2 is SVGIG (reference sequence). The CDR3 has 11 amino acids. The germline V and J ends were trimmed by 0 bases and 2 bases, with 1 base remaining between them. The CDR3 sequence: CAWSVNTEAFF. The DNA for the CDR3 is TGTGCCTGGAGTGTCAACACTGAAGCTTTCTTT. The entire variable domain, with the rest obtained from reference TRBV30 and TRBJ1-1, is as follows: SQTIHQWPATLVQPVGSPLSLECTVEGTSNPNLYWYRQAAGRGLQLLFYSVGIGQISSEVPQNLSASRPQDRQFILSSKKLLLSDSGFYLCAWSVNTEAFFGQGTRLTVV.

The chain joins TRBV12-3 or TRBV12-4 to TRBJ2-1; tentative D call: TRBD1 (5 bases). Trimming left V 9 bases short and J 9 bases short, with 24 bases between. The CDR3 runs 15 residues. The CDR3 is CASITIGAGVGEQFF. The CDR3 DNA is TGTGCCAGTATAACCATTGGGGCAGGAGTGGGTGAGCAGTTCTTC.

V usage is TRBV19 and J usage is TRBJ2-7; D might be TRBD2 (6 bases). Per germline, CDR1 LNHDA and CDR2 SQIVND (reference sequence). Trimming cost V 5 bases and J 6 bases, with 14 bases left between them. CDR3 length equals 13 residues. CDR3 DNA sequence: TGTGCCAGTAGTCCGACTAGTTTCGCCGAGCAGTACTTC. This gives the protein CASSPTSFAEQYF.

The chain couples TRBV29-1 to TRBJ2-1; 9 nucleotides match TRBD1. The germline gives CDR1 SQVTM, CDR2 ANQGSEA. The V gene end was trimmed by 8 bases and the J gene end by 10 bases; junction bases not matched to a gene: 12. CDR3 length: 13 residues. This CDR3 is CSHAAGTGREQFF. Written as DNA, the CDR3 is TGCAGCCACGCGGCCGGGACAGGGCGCGAGCAGTTCTTC.

The genes are TRBV27 and TRBJ2-1, with D uncertain. The V and J ends lost 5 bases and 3 bases respectively, with 8 bases between them. The germline V gene has CDR1 MNHEY and CDR2 SMNVEV (reference sequence). This CDR3 has 13 residues. The CDR3 region is CASSQTFYNEQFF. In DNA form, the CDR3 reads TGTGCCAGCAGTCAGACCTTCTACAATGAGCAGTTCTTC.

The chain employs TRBV3-1 and TRBJ2-2, with 9 bases that match TRBD1. The junction had 2 bases not matched to a gene; V was cut back by 0 bases and J by 6 bases. Germline V gene data show CDR1 as LGHDT and CDR2 as YNNKEL (reference sequence). This CDR3 region has 15 residues. Written as DNA, the CDR3 is TGTGCCAGCAGCCAAGAGGGACAGGGTCCCGGGGAGCTGTTTTTT. It is translated as CASSQEGQGPGELFF.

The rearrangement links TRBV24-1 to TRBJ2-3; D unclear. The V end lost 1 base, the J end lost 7 bases, and 2 bases lay between the germline ends. This CDR3 has 11 amino acids. Germline V lookup: CDR1 KGHDR, CDR2 SFDVKD. CDR3 protein: CATSDFNTQYF. The CDR3 DNA reads TGTGCCACCAGTGATTTCAATACGCAGTATTTT.

The V gene is TRBV7-6, the J gene TRBJ2-7, with 9 bases aligning to TRBD1. CDR1 and CDR2 (germline): SGHVS, FNYEAQ. The ends lost 1 base at V and 6 bases at J; junction bases unmatched: 4. The CDR3 sequence is 14 residues long. The CDR3 reads CASSLVGQGSEQYF. As DNA, the CDR3 is TGTGCCAGCAGCTTAGTAGGACAGGGGAGCGAGCAGTACTTC. Full variable domain (remainder filled in from reference TRBV7-6 and TRBJ2-7): GAGVSQSPRYKVTKRGQDVALRCDPISGHVSLYWYRQALGQGPEFLTYFNYEAQQDKSGLPNDRFSAERPEGSISTLTIQRTEQRDSAMYRCASSLVGQGSEQYFGPGTRLTVT.

V is TRBV4-1 and J is TRBJ1-1; TRBD1 agrees at 7 bases. V shed 0 bases, J shed 6 bases, and the junction held 4 bases outside the gene matches. Germline loops: CDR1 MGHRA, CDR2 YSYEKL. CDR3 length: 14 amino acids. CDR3 in DNA: TGCGCCAGCAGCCAAGAGTTCAGGGGGGCTGAAGCTTTCTTT. It specifies CASSQEFRGAEAFF.

In DNA, the CDR3 is TGCGCCAGCAGTGGCAGGGACGGGAACACTGAAGCTTTCTTT. Protein sequence: CASSGRDGNTEAFF. The rearrangement links TRBV4-1 to TRBJ1-1, with D possibly TRBD1 on 5 matching bases. Germline assignment: CDR1 MGHRA and CDR2 YSYEKL. Trimming removed 6 bases from V and 1 base from J, with 12 bases in between. This CDR3 contains 14 residues.

The genes are TRBV3-1 and TRBJ2-1, with D maybe TRBD2 (5 bases). CDR3 length equals 17 residues. Germline lookup yields CDR1 LGHDT and CDR2 YNNKEL (reference sequence). V was clipped by 0 bases and J by 3 bases, with 15 bases between them. The CDR3 reads CASSQEKDGLLYNEQFF. The DNA of the CDR3 is TGTGCCAGCAGCCAAGAGAAAGACGGACTCCTCTACAATGAGCAGTTCTTC.

For this clonotype: One end of the junction does not line up with germline, which may come from a read error. This sequence joins TRBV5-4 and TRBJ2-3, with 8 bases that match TRBD2. The CDR3 extends over 14 amino acids. Per the germline V gene, CDR1 is SGHNT and CDR2 is YYREEE (reference sequence). The CDR3, as DNA: TGTGCCAGCAGCTCCAGCGGGAGCATAGATACGCAGTATTTT. Residues: CASSSSGSIDTQYF.

The V gene is TRBV19, the J gene TRBJ1-1; D possibly corresponds to TRBD1 (6 bases). There are 16 residues in the CDR3. V gave up 3 bases and J gave up 1 base, with 15 bases separating them. Germline lookup yields CDR1 LNHDA and CDR2 SQIVND (reference sequence). For the CDR3, the DNA is TGTGCCAGTAGTATCCTTTCAACAGGGACGAACACTGAAGCTTTCTTT. Translation: CASSILSTGTNTEAFF.